The source of this T cell receptor (beta chain) is a study of immune cell composition in non-small cell lung cancer. The CDR3 consists of 14 residues. With 7 bases clipped from V and 5 bases from J, the junction kept 6 bases outside the gene matches. Germline CDR1 reads MNHEY; CDR2 reads SMNVEV (reference sequence). Only in-frame clones appear in the TCRdb table, and some are missing; sequencing was by immunoSEQ multiplex PCR. The data hold over 2,000 clones, with 88% observed a single time. Sequencing was performed on lung tumor tissue. The chain employs TRBV27 and TRBJ2-1; 9 bases are a match to TRBD2. The TCR comes from a human donor with non-small cell lung cancer. The CDR3 DNA reads as TGTGCCAGCATCGGCGGGACTAGCAACAATGAGCAGTTCTTC. This encodes CASIGGTSNNEQFF.